This T cell receptor (beta chain) was profiled in a study of OX40 agonist ivuxolimab in advanced cancers. Worth noting for this clone: Antigen unknown.

Assay used: immunoSEQ multiplex PCR; TCRdb lists only in-frame clones, some missing. The profile shows 55,000 to 70,000 clones, about 85% of them singletons. Study-level points and caveats: Clonal expansion among partial responders at 0.1-3.0 mg/kg ranked near the lowest.

The germline V gene has CDR1 GTSNPN and CDR2 SVGIG (reference sequence). V dropped 1 base and J dropped 6 bases, with 12 bases sitting between them. CDR3 size: 14 residues. The clonotype was recovered from an adult with an advanced solid tumor such as melanoma, head and neck, liver or kidney cancer. The sequences come from CD4+ or CD8+ T cells sorted from blood, collected in a trial of the OX40 agonist ivuxolimab. The V gene is TRBV30, the J gene TRBJ1-4, with a possible D match to TRBD1 (5 bases). Written as DNA, the CDR3 is TGTGCCTGGAGTGGAAGACAGCCGTATGAAAAACTGTTTTTT. Its translation: CAWSGRQPYEKLFF. The full variable domain, rest sourced from reference TRBV30 and TRBJ1-4, is SQTIHQWPATLVQPVGSPLSLECTVEGTSNPNLYWYRQAAGRGLQLLFYSVGIGQISSEVPQNLSASRPQDRQFILSSKKLLLSDSGFYLCAWSGRQPYEKLFFGSGTQLSVL.